The source of this T cell receptor beta chain is a study of breast tumors, draining lymph nodes, adjacent tissues. From the multiplex PCR reads, TCRdb called clonotypes with MiXCR, one entry per CDR3 protein. The table shows 14,000 to 15,000 distinct CDR3 sequences, with 47% occurring only once. CDR3 size: 13 residues. Germline values: CDR1 MNHNS, CDR2 SASEGT. Trimming took 4 bases from V and 7 from J, leaving 11 bases between them. Sequenced: tumor-adjacent breast tissue. The chain couples TRBV6-1 to TRBJ1-5, with a tentative D call TRBD1 (6 bases). The TCR originated in a female donor with breast cancer. Some clones in this sample may be carry-over from other donors' samples. The CDR3: CASSVNREQPQHF. For the CDR3, the DNA is TGTGCCAGCAGTGTAAACAGGGAGCAGCCCCAGCATTTT.